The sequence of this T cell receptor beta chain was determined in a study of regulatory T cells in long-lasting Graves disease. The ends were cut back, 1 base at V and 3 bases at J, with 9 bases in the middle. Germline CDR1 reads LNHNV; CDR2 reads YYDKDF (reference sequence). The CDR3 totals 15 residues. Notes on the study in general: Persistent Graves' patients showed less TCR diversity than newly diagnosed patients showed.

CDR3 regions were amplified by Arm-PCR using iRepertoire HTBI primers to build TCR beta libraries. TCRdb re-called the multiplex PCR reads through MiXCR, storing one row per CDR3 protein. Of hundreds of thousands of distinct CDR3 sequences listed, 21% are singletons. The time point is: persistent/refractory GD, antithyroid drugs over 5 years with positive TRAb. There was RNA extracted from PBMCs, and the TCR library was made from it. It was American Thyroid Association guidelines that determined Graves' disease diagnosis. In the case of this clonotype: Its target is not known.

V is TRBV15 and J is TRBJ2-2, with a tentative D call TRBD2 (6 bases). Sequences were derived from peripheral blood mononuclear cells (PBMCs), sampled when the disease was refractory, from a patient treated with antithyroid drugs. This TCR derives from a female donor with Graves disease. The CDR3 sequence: CATSRGAGYTGELFF. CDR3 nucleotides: TGTGCCACCAGCAGAGGGGCGGGATACACCGGGGAGCTGTTTTTT.